This TCR beta chain was identified during a study of graft-versus-host responses after intestinal transplantation. Study in general: Multivisceral, liver-intestinal, or isolated intestinal grafts went to recipients. All recipients were given anti-thymocyte globulin induction, and tacrolimus and steroids were then administered for approximately 3 years. Study outcomes and limitations: Early HvG declines after transplant were associated with peak circulating GvH clone levels. Some GvH clones were seen earlier in gut or blood, suggesting intestinal origin.

The CDR3 runs 13 residues. The ends lost 6 bases at V and 10 bases at J; junction bases unmatched: 10. Germline V gene data show CDR1 as LNHDA and CDR2 as SQIVND (reference sequence). Assay used: immunoSEQ multiplex PCR; TCRdb lists only in-frame clones, some missing. The sample lists about 85,000 clones, approximately 90% occurring once. In the case of this clone: Its cognate antigen is unknown.

This receptor was obtained from a human donor who was the organ donor for an intestinal transplant. The V gene is TRBV19, the J gene TRBJ1-2; 8 positions agree with TRBD1. This sample comprised unstimulated CD8+ T cells sorted from spleen or lymph node cells, obtained before transplant. CDR3 protein: CASRRTGRLDYTF. Here the CDR3 DNA reads TGTGCCAGTAGAAGGACAGGGCGTCTCGACTACACCTTC.